This TCR beta chain was captured by sequencing in a study of T cells expressing NK-cell markers. Study-wide findings and caveats: For about six donors, the dominant NKG2C+ clonotypes made up roughly 1.0-7.5% of their CD8+ T cells.

From the 5' RACE reads, TCRdb lists one entry per CDR3 protein and no DNA. The sample totals 350,000 to 500,000 distinct CDR3 sequences. Regarding this clonotype: What it recognizes is unknown.

The germline CDR1 and CDR2 sequences are SGHRS and YFSETQ. The CDR3 has 14 residues. The chain joins TRBV5-1 to TRBJ2-1; TCRdb outputs TRBD1, but without DNA this stays unchecked. The receptor comes from a woman between 18 and 70 years old in good health. Sequenced: blood T cells: a sorted CD56 or NKG2C T cell subset, CD4+ or CD8+ T cells, or bulk PBMC T cells (not recorded which). The chain's CDR3 is CASSRDRTYNEQFF.